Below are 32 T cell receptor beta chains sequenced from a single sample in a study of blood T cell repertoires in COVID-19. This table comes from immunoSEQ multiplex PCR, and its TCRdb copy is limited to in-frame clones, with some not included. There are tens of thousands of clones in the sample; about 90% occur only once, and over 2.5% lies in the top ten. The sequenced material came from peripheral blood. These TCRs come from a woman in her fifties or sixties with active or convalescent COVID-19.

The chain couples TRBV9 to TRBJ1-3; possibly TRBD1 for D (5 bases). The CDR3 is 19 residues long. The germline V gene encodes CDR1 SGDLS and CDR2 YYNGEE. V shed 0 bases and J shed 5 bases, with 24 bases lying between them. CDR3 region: CASSVATDLGRTSRNTIYF. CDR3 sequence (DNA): TGTGCCAGCAGCGTAGCTACGGACCTGGGGCGGACTAGTAGAAACACCATATATTTT.

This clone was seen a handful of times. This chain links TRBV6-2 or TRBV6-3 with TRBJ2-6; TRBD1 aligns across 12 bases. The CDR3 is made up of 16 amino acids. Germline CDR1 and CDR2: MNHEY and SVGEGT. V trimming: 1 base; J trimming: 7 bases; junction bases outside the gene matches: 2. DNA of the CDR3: TGTGCCAGCAGTTACTGGGACAGGGGGCTTGCCAACGTCCTGACTTTC. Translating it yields CASSYWDRGLANVLTF.

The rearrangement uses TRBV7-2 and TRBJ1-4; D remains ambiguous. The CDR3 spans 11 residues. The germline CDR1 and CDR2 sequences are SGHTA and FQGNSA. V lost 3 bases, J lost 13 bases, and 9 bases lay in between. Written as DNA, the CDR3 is TGTGCCAGCAGCTTTTCGTTTCGACTGTTTTTT. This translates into CASSFSFRLFF.

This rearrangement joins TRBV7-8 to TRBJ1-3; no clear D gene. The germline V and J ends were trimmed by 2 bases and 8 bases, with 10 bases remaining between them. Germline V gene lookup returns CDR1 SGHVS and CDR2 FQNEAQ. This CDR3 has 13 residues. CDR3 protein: CASSLTGRDTIYF. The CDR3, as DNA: TGTGCCAGCAGCTTAACCGGGCGGGACACCATATATTTT.

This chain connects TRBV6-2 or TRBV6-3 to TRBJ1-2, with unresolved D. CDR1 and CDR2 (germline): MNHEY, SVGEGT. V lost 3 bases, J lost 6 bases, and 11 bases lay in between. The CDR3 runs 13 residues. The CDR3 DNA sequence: TGTGCCAGCAGTTATCGGGAAACGGATGGCTACACCTTC. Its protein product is CASSYRETDGYTF.

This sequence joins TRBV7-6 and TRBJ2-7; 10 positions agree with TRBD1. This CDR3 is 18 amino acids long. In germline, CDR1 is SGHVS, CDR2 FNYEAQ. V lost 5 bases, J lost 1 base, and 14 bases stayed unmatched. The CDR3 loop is CASSAGRTGGSLSYEQYF. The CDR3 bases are TGTGCCAGCAGCGCGGGGAGGACAGGGGGAAGTTTATCCTACGAGCAGTACTTC. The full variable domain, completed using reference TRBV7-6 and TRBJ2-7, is GAGVSQSPRYKVTKRGQDVALRCDPISGHVSLYWYRQALGQGPEFLTYFNYEAQQDKSGLPNDRFSAERPEGSISTLTIQRTEQRDSAMYRCASSAGRTGGSLSYEQYFGPGTRLTVT.

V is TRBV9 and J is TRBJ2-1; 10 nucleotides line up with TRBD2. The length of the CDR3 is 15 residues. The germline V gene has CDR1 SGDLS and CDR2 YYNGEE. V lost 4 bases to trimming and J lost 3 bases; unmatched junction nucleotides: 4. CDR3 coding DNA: TGTGCCAGCAGCCTCCAGCGGGGGGGCTACAATGAGCAGTTCTTC. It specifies CASSLQRGGYNEQFF.

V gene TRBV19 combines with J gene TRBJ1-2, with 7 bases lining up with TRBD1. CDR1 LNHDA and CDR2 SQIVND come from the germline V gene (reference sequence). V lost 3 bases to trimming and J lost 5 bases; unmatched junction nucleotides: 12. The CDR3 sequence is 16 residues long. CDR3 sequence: CASSIPGTARRYGYTF. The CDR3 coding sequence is TGTGCCAGTAGTATCCCCGGGACAGCGAGACGATATGGCTACACCTTC.

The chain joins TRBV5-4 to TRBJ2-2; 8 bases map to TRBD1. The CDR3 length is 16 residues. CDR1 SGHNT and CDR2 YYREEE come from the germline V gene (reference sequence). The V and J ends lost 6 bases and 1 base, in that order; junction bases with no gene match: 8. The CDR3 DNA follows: TGTGCCAGCAACTCCGGCACAGGGGGGAACACCGGGGAGCTGTTTTTT. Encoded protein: CASNSGTGGNTGELFF.

The CDR3 loop reads CASRHINGNTIYF. In DNA form, the CDR3 reads TGCGCCAGCAGACACATCAACGGAAACACCATATATTTT. V is TRBV4-1 and J is TRBJ1-3; D is uncertain. The length of the CDR3 is 13 residues. Trimming cost V 6 bases and J 4 bases, with 10 bases left between them. Germline CDR1 MGHRA, CDR2 YSYEKL.

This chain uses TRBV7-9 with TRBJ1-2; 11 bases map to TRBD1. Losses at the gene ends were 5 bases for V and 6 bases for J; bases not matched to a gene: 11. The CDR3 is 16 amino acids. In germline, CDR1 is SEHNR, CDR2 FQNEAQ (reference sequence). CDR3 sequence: CASSLFRDRGVDGYTF. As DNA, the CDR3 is TGTGCCAGCAGCCTATTCCGGGACAGGGGGGTCGATGGCTACACCTTC.

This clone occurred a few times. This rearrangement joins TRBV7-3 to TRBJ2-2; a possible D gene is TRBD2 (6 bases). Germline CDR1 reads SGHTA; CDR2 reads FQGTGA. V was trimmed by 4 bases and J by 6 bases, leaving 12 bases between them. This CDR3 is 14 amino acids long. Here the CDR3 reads CASSWRLGPGELFF. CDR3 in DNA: TGTGCCAGCAGCTGGCGACTAGGCCCCGGGGAGCTGTTTTTT.

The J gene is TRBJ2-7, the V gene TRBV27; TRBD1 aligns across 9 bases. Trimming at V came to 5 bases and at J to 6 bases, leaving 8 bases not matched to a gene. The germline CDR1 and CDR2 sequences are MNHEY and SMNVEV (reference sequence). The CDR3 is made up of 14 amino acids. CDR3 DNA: TGTGCCAGCAGTGACAGGGGGTCCGTTATCGAGCAGTACTTC. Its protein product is CASSDRGSVIEQYF.

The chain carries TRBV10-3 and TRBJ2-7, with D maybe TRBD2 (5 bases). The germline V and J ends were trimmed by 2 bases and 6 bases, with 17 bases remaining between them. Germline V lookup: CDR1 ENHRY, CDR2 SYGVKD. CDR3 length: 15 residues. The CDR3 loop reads CAISELISGVSEQYF. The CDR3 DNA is TGTGCCATCAGTGAGCTAATATCCGGGGTAAGCGAGCAGTACTTC.

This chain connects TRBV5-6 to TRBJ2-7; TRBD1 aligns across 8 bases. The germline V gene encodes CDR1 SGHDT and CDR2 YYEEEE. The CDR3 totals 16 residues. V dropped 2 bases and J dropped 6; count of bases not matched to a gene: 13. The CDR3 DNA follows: TGTGCCAGCAGCTTCTCCCCAGGGGGCTCCATGGGCGAGCAGTACTTC. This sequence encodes CASSFSPGGSMGEQYF.

The DNA of the CDR3 is TGCAGCGTTGAGGAGGAAGGTGCAGGGGGCCCCACAAGCACAGATACGCAGTATTTT. Encoded protein: CSVEEEGAGGPTSTDTQYF. The chain recombines TRBV29-1 with TRBJ2-3; 8 positions agree with TRBD1. Losses at the gene ends were 3 bases for V and 0 bases for J; bases not matched to a gene: 17. This CDR3 comprises 19 residues. The germline CDR1 and CDR2 sequences are SQVTM and ANQGSEA.

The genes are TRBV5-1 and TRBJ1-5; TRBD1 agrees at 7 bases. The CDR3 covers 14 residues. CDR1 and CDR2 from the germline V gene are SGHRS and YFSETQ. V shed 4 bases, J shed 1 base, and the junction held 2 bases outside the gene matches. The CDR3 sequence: CASSEGQSNQPQHF. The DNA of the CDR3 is TGCGCCAGCAGCGAGGGACAGAGCAATCAGCCCCAGCATTTT.

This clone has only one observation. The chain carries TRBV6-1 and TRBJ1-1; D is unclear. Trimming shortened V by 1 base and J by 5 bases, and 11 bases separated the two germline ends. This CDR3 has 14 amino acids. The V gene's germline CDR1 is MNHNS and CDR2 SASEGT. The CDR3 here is CASSEGLLRTEAFF. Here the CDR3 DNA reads TGTGCCAGCAGTGAAGGACTTCTTCGGACTGAAGCTTTCTTT.

The CDR3 here is CASSPYQGLHEQYF. CDR3 in DNA: TGCGCCAGCAGCCCGTACCAGGGGTTACACGAGCAGTACTTC. V and J are TRBV4-3 and TRBJ2-7, with TRBD1 as a possible D gene (6 bases). Germline lookup yields CDR1 LGHNA and CDR2 YSLEER. The CDR3 totals 14 residues. V shed 4 bases and J shed 5 bases, with 15 bases lying between them.

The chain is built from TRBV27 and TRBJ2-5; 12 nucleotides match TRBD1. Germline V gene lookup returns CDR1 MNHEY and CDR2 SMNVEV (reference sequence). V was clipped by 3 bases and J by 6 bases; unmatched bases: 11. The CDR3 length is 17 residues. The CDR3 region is CASSFGGTGGLAKTQYF. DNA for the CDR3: TGTGCCAGCAGTTTCGGGGGGACAGGGGGCTTAGCGAAGACCCAGTACTTC.

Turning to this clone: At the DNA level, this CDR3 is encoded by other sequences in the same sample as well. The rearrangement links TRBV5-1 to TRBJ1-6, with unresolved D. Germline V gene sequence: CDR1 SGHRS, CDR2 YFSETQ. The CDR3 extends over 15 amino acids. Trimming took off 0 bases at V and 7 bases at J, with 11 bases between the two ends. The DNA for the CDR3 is TGCGCCAGCAGCTTGGCTCCGGGAAGAAATTCACCCCTCCACTTT. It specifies CASSLAPGRNSPLHF.

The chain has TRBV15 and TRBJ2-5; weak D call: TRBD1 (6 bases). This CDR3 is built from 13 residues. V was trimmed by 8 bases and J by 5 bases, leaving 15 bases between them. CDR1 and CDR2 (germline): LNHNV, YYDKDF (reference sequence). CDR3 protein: CATGPQGRETQYF. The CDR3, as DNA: TGTGCCACCGGGCCACAGGGTAGGGAGACCCAGTACTTC. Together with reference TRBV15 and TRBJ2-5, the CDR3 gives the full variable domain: DAMVIQNPRYQVTQFGKPVTLSCSQTLNHNVMYWYQQKSSQAPKLLFHYYDKDFNNEADTPDNFQSRRPNTSFCFLDIRSPGLGDTAMYLCATGPQGRETQYFGPGTRLLVL.

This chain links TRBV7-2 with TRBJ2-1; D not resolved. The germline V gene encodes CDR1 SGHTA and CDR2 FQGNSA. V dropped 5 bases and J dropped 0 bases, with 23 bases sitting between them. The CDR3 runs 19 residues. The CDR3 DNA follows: TGTGCCAGCAGCCCGTTTCGGCCCTCTAGAACGAGCTCCTACAATGAGCAGTTCTTC. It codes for CASSPFRPSRTSSYNEQFF.

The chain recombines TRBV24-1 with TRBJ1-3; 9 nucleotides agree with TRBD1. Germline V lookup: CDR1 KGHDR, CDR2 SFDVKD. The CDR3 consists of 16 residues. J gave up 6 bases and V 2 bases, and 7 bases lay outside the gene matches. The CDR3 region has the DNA TGTGCCACCAGTGATTCTGGACAGGGGTGGGAAAACACCATATATTTT. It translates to CATSDSGQGWENTIYF.

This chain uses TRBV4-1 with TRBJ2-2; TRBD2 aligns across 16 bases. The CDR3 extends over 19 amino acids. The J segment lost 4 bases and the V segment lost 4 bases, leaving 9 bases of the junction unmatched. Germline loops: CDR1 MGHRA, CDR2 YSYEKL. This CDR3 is CASSPVGLAGGPGTGELFF. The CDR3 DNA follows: TGCGCCAGCAGCCCTGTGGGACTAGCGGGGGGGCCGGGCACCGGGGAGCTGTTTTTT.

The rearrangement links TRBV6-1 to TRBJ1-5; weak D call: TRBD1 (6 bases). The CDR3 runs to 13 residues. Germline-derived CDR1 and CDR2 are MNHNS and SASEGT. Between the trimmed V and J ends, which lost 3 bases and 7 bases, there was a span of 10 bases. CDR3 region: CASSDMTGQPQHF. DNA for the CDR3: TGTGCCAGCAGTGACATGACAGGACAGCCCCAGCATTTT.

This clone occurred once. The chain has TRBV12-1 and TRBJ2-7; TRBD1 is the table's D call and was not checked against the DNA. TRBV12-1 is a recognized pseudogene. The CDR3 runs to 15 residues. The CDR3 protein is CASSLAGYTAYEQYF. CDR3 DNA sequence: TGTGCCAGCAGCTTAGCAGGGTATACGGCCTACGAGCAGTACTTC.

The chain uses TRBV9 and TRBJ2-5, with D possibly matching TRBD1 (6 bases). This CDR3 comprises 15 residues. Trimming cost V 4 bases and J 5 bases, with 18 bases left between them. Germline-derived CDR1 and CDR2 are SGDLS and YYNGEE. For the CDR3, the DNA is TGTGCCAGCAGCCTACAGGGAGATCCGACGGAGACCCAGTACTTC. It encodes CASSLQGDPTETQYF.

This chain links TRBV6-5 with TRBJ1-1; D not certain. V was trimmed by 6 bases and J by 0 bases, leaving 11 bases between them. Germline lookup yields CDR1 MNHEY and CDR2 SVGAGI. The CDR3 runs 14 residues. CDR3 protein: CASSRHLMNTEAFF. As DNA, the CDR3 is TGTGCCAGCAGCCGACACCTGATGAACACTGAAGCTTTCTTT.

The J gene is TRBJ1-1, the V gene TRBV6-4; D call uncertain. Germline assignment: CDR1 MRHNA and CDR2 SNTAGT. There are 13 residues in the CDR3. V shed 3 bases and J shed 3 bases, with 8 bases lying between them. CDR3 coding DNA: TGTGCCAGCAGTGAGCATCGGGACACTGAAGCTTTCTTT. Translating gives CASSEHRDTEAFF.

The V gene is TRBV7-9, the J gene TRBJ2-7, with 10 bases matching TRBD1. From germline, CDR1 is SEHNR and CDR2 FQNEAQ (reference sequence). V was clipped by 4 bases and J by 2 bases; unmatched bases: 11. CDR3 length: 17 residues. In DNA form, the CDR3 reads TGTGCCAGCAGCTCCACGAGGGACAGGGGAACCCCCTACGAGCAGTACTTC. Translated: CASSSTRDRGTPYEQYF.

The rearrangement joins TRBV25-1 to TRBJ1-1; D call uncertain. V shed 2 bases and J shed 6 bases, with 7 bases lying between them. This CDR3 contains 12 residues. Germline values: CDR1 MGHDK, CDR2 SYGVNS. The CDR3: CASSEGPAEAFF. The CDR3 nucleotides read TGTGCCAGCAGTGAAGGGCCCGCTGAAGCTTTCTTT.